The clone carrying this T cell receptor beta chain occurred a few times. A single record per CDR3 protein comes from TCRdb applying MiXCR to the RACE reads. The sample shows roughly 43,000 distinct CDR3 sequences, 8.5% to 10% of them seen only once. This CDR3 region has 12 residues. Trimming took 6 bases from V and 7 from J; bases not matched to a gene: 4. Germline CDR1 and CDR2: SNHLY and FYNNEI. These data come from a study of human T cells and chemical hapten exposure. Time point described: patch test 2, 6 weeks after DPC sensitization. As to treatment: therapeutic diphenylcyclopropenone sensitization with weekly scalp DPC. Whole blood, unfractionated, served as the material for total RNA extraction.

This TCR was sampled from a woman aged 30 to 39 with alopecia areata. Some clones in this sample may be carry-over from other donors' samples. Specimen: whole blood, collected in connection with sensitization to the hapten diphenylcyclopropenone (DPC). The rearrangement uses TRBV2 and TRBJ1-1, with 8 bases identical to TRBD1. Written as DNA, the CDR3 is TGTGCCAGCAGGCCTGACAGGGGTGAAGCTTTCTTT. This gives the protein CASRPDRGEAFF.